A selection of T cell receptor beta chains follows, all from one sample in a study of T cell clones after liver transplantation. The data were produced by immunoSEQ multiplex PCR, yet TCRdb's version contains in-frame clones alone and is incomplete. The table shows fewer than 85,000 clones, with approximately 87% occurring only once. Sequencing was performed on CD4+ T cells from blood, taken at the 22-month timepoint. The receptors stem from a human patient who received a liver transplant. The T cells may come from the graft donor. CDR3s include the opening cysteine and the closing phenylalanine or tryptophan. D genes are given only for firm matches. A clone size is listed for some rows: how often the clone was seen (once, few, many), or a class if it is expanded.

v_gene: TRBV7-3; j_gene: TRBJ2-3; d_gene: .; abundance: .; CDR3nt: TGTGCCAGCAGCTTAACGGGCAGGGCAGCAGATACGCAGTATTTT; CDR3aa: CASSLTGRAADTQYF
v_gene: TRBV6-5; j_gene: TRBJ2-7; d_gene: .; abundance: few; CDR3nt: TGTGCCAGCAGACGAGGCCAAGGCTCCTACGAGCAGTACTTC; CDR3aa: CASRRGQGSYEQYF
v_gene: TRBV7-9; j_gene: TRBJ1-1; d_gene: .; abundance: .; CDR3nt: TGTGCCAGCAGCTTAATTGTCCAGGGGCAAGCTTTCTTT; CDR3aa: CASSLIVQGQAFF
v_gene: TRBV10-3; j_gene: TRBJ2-7; d_gene: .; abundance: .; CDR3nt: TGTGCCATCAGCCCGGACAGTTCCTACGAGCAGTACTTC; CDR3aa: CAISPDSSYEQYF
v_gene: TRBV5-5; j_gene: TRBJ1-5; d_gene: .; abundance: .; CDR3nt: TGTGCCAGCAGCTTGGAAGGGGCAGGGATGGAGCCCCAGCATTTT; CDR3aa: CASSLEGAGMEPQHF
v_gene: TRBV4-3; j_gene: TRBJ2-7; d_gene: TRBD2; abundance: .; CDR3nt: TGCGCCAGCAGCCCCCAGGCACTAGCGGGGGAAACCACCTACGAGCAGTACTTC; CDR3aa: CASSPQALAGETTYEQYF
v_gene: TRBV21-1; j_gene: TRBJ1-3; d_gene: .; abundance: .; CDR3nt: TGTGCCAGCAGCAGCGGGGCCTGCTCTGGAAACACCATATATTTT; CDR3aa: CASSSGACSGNTIYF
v_gene: TRBV7-2; j_gene: TRBJ1-1; d_gene: .; abundance: few; CDR3nt: TGTGCCAGCAGCTCGAGCAGGGGATCAGGGAACACTGAAGCTTTCTTT; CDR3aa: CASSSSRGSGNTEAFF
v_gene: TRBV28; j_gene: TRBJ2-1; d_gene: TRBD2; abundance: .; CDR3nt: TGTGCCAGCAATGCGGGACTAGCGGGTCAGAAGCAGTTCTTC; CDR3aa: CASNAGLAGQKQFF
v_gene: TRBV21-1; j_gene: TRBJ1-1; d_gene: .; abundance: few; CDR3nt: TGTGCCAGCAGCATGGGACACCGGCCGAACACTGAAGCTTTCTTT; CDR3aa: CASSMGHRPNTEAFF
v_gene: TRBV5-4; j_gene: TRBJ2-7; d_gene: TRBD1; abundance: .; CDR3nt: TGTGCCAGCAGCCTTGATCCGGACAGGCCCTCCTACGAGCAGTACTTC; CDR3aa: CASSLDPDRPSYEQYF
v_gene: TRBV5-1; j_gene: TRBJ1-1; d_gene: .; abundance: .; CDR3nt: TGCGCCAGCAGCTTGGGTGGCAGGGAGAACACTGAAGCTTTCTTT; CDR3aa: CASSLGGRENTEAFF
v_gene: TRBV7-2; j_gene: TRBJ2-5; d_gene: .; abundance: .; CDR3nt: TGTGCCAGCAGCTACCAGGGTGGGGGCCAAGAGACCCAGTACTTC; CDR3aa: CASSYQGGGQETQYF
v_gene: TRBV7-9; j_gene: TRBJ1-3; d_gene: .; abundance: .; CDR3nt: TGTGCCAGCAGCTTAGTTGGGCCAACCTTCTCTGGAAACACCATATATTTT; CDR3aa: CASSLVGPTFSGNTIYF
v_gene: TRBV29-1; j_gene: TRBJ1-2; d_gene: TRBD1; abundance: .; CDR3nt: TGCAGCGTTGAAGAGGACAGGAACTATGGCTACACCTTC; CDR3aa: CSVEEDRNYGYTF
v_gene: TRBV7-2; j_gene: TRBJ2-7; d_gene: .; abundance: once; CDR3nt: TGTGCCAGCAGCTTAGTACTTACAAGGGCAGGGGAAGGCGAGCAGTACTTC; CDR3aa: CASSLVLTRAGEGEQYF
v_gene: TRBV28; j_gene: TRBJ2-2; d_gene: TRBD1; abundance: .; CDR3nt: TGTGCCAGCAGTGAGGGGACAGGGGTTACCGGGGAGCTGTTTTTT; CDR3aa: CASSEGTGVTGELFF
v_gene: TRBV27; j_gene: TRBJ1-5; d_gene: .; abundance: .; CDR3nt: TGTGCCAGCAGCGCCAAGGACAGCAATCAGCCCCAGCATTTT; CDR3aa: CASSAKDSNQPQHF
v_gene: TRBV7-2; j_gene: TRBJ2-3; d_gene: .; abundance: .; CDR3nt: TGTGCCAGCAGCCCGCTTCGGGGCACAGATACGCAGTATTTT; CDR3aa: CASSPLRGTDTQYF
v_gene: TRBV7-2; j_gene: TRBJ2-7; d_gene: TRBD1; abundance: .; CDR3nt: TGTGCCAGCAGCGGCCGAGCCTCAGGACAGGGCTCCTACGAGCAGTACTTC; CDR3aa: CASSGRASGQGSYEQYF
v_gene: TRBV5-1; j_gene: TRBJ2-7; d_gene: .; abundance: .; CDR3nt: TGCGCCAGCAGCCCGTTTGGGGGGTACGAGCAGTACTTC; CDR3aa: CASSPFGGYEQYF
v_gene: TRBV4-1; j_gene: TRBJ2-1; d_gene: TRBD2; abundance: .; CDR3nt: TGCGCCAGCAGCCAAGTCCTAGGGGCTAGCGGGAAAGAGCAGTTCTTC; CDR3aa: CASSQVLGASGKEQFF
v_gene: TRBV5-1; j_gene: TRBJ2-3; d_gene: TRBD2; abundance: .; CDR3nt: TGCGCCAGCAGCCGGGGGGACCTTTCTTTATCGGGCACAGATACGCAGTATTTT; CDR3aa: CASSRGDLSLSGTDTQYF
v_gene: TRBV19; j_gene: TRBJ1-2; d_gene: .; abundance: .; CDR3nt: TGTGCCAGTAGGGACAGATTGGAGAGGGGCTACACCTTC; CDR3aa: CASRDRLERGYTF
v_gene: TRBV29-1; j_gene: TRBJ1-1; d_gene: .; abundance: .; CDR3nt: TGCAGCGTTGATAATGGCAGGGTGAACACTGAAGCTTTCTTT; CDR3aa: CSVDNGRVNTEAFF
v_gene: TRBV9; j_gene: TRBJ2-2; d_gene: TRBD2; abundance: .; CDR3nt: TGTGCCAGCAGCGTTACCAGCGGGAGCACCGCCGGGGAGCTGTTTTTT; CDR3aa: CASSVTSGSTAGELFF
v_gene: TRBV9; j_gene: TRBJ2-2; d_gene: .; abundance: .; CDR3nt: TGTGCCAACCCGAATCAGGGATGGGACACCGGGGAGCTGTTTTTT; CDR3aa: CANPNQGWDTGELFF
v_gene: TRBV28; j_gene: TRBJ1-4; d_gene: .; abundance: .; CDR3nt: TGTGCCACCGGAAAAACAGGGACTTCTAACTTTGCAACTAATGAAAAACTGTTTTTT; CDR3aa: CATGKTGTSNFATNEKLFF
v_gene: TRBV2; j_gene: TRBJ2-3; d_gene: .; abundance: .; CDR3nt: TGTGCCAGCAGTGAAGCGCAACCGGGGGTCACAGATACGCAGTATTTT; CDR3aa: CASSEAQPGVTDTQYF
v_gene: TRBV5-6; j_gene: TRBJ2-5; d_gene: TRBD2; abundance: .; CDR3nt: TGTGCCAGCAGCTCACTAGCGGGAGCACGAGAGACCCAGTACTTC; CDR3aa: CASSSLAGARETQYF
v_gene: TRBV7-9; j_gene: TRBJ1-5; d_gene: .; abundance: .; CDR3nt: TGTGCCAGCACCCTGGGCGGGGCAGGTCAGCCCCAGCATTTT; CDR3aa: CASTLGGAGQPQHF
v_gene: TRBV6-1; j_gene: TRBJ2-3; d_gene: .; abundance: .; CDR3nt: TGTGCCAGCAGTGAAGGGAGCGGGCACACAGATACGCAGTATTTT; CDR3aa: CASSEGSGHTDTQYF
v_gene: TRBV19; j_gene: TRBJ2-1; d_gene: TRBD2; abundance: .; CDR3nt: TGTGCCAGTAGTATTCCTATTAGGACTAGCGGACTCAATGAGCAGTTCTTC; CDR3aa: CASSIPIRTSGLNEQFF
v_gene: TRBV2; j_gene: TRBJ2-7; d_gene: .; abundance: .; CDR3nt: TGTGCCAGCAGTGGGGTGGTAGGGTATGAGCAGTACTTC; CDR3aa: CASSGVVGYEQYF
v_gene: TRBV6-5; j_gene: TRBJ2-7; d_gene: .; abundance: few; CDR3nt: TGTGCCAGCAGTACGGGGTATGGGGCATACGAGCAGTACTTC; CDR3aa: CASSTGYGAYEQYF
v_gene: TRBV20-1; j_gene: TRBJ1-1; d_gene: .; abundance: .; CDR3nt: TGCAGTGTTACCGGGCACACTGAAGCTTTCTTT; CDR3aa: CSVTGHTEAFF
v_gene: TRBV7-3; j_gene: TRBJ2-2; d_gene: .; abundance: once; CDR3nt: TGTGCCAGCAGCTTCACGGGGGGCGCTGGCACCGGGGAGCTGTTTTTT; CDR3aa: CASSFTGGAGTGELFF
v_gene: TRBV6-1; j_gene: TRBJ2-5; d_gene: .; abundance: .; CDR3nt: TGTGCCAGCAGTGACCAGGGGGGGGAAGAGACCCAGTACTTC; CDR3aa: CASSDQGGEETQYF
v_gene: TRBV18; j_gene: TRBJ2-7; d_gene: .; abundance: few; CDR3nt: TGTGCCAGCTCACCTACTATTTACGAGCAGTACTTC; CDR3aa: CASSPTIYEQYF
v_gene: TRBV5-1; j_gene: TRBJ1-6; d_gene: .; abundance: .; CDR3nt: TGCGCCAGCAGCTTGGGACAGGCTGATAATTCACCCCTCCACTTT; CDR3aa: CASSLGQADNSPLHF
v_gene: TRBV19; j_gene: TRBJ1-6; d_gene: .; abundance: .; CDR3nt: TGTGCCAGAACTTCTATTCTAAGGAGGGTTAATTCACCCCTCCACTTT; CDR3aa: CARTSILRRVNSPLHF
v_gene: TRBV29-1; j_gene: TRBJ2-7; d_gene: TRBD1; abundance: .; CDR3nt: TGCAGCGTCTTGACCAGGGGGCAAAGGGAGCAGTACTTC; CDR3aa: CSVLTRGQREQYF
v_gene: TRBV6-5; j_gene: TRBJ2-7; d_gene: .; abundance: once; CDR3nt: TGTGCCAGCAGGGGCCGGCCTAGCTTACACGAGCAGTACTTC; CDR3aa: CASRGRPSLHEQYF
v_gene: TRBV10-3; j_gene: TRBJ2-2; d_gene: .; abundance: once; CDR3nt: TGTGCCATCAGTGGAGACTCACAGGGAGCCGGGGAGCTGTTTTTT; CDR3aa: CAISGDSQGAGELFF
v_gene: TRBV18; j_gene: TRBJ1-2; d_gene: .; abundance: .; CDR3nt: TGTGCCAGCTCACCGGGGATTGACTATGGCTACACCTTC; CDR3aa: CASSPGIDYGYTF
v_gene: TRBV6-4; j_gene: TRBJ1-5; d_gene: .; abundance: .; CDR3nt: TGTGCCAGCAGTCCGGCAGTCAATCAGCCCCAGCATTTT; CDR3aa: CASSPAVNQPQHF
v_gene: TRBV30; j_gene: TRBJ2-3; d_gene: .; abundance: .; CDR3nt: TGTGCCTGGAGCAAGGACAGACACACAGATACGCAGTATTTT; CDR3aa: CAWSKDRHTDTQYF
v_gene: TRBV5-4; j_gene: TRBJ2-1; d_gene: TRBD2; abundance: .; CDR3nt: TGTGCCAGCAGCTTGGAGTATGCGGGAGGATCGGGTGAGCAGTTCTTC; CDR3aa: CASSLEYAGGSGEQFF
v_gene: TRBV4-2; j_gene: TRBJ1-1; d_gene: TRBD1; abundance: .; CDR3nt: TGTGCCAGCAGCCAGCGGGACAGACTGAACACTGAAGCTTTCTTT; CDR3aa: CASSQRDRLNTEAFF
v_gene: TRBV21-1; j_gene: TRBJ2-7; d_gene: .; abundance: .; CDR3nt: TGTGCCAGCAGCATCCGGGGGAACGAGCAGTACTTC; CDR3aa: CASSIRGNEQYF
v_gene: TRBV11-3; j_gene: TRBJ2-2; d_gene: .; abundance: few; CDR3nt: TGTGCCAGCAGCTCGATAAGCACCGGGGAGCTGTTTTTT; CDR3aa: CASSSISTGELFF